The 25 T cell receptor beta chains in this list originate from one sample, sequenced in a study of control samples from healthy donors and cancer patients. The repertoire was sequenced with immunoSEQ multiplex PCR; TCRdb's copy has only in-frame clones and lacks some. The sample shows around 97,000 clones, 85% to 90% of them seen only once. Sequenced: PBMCs. The receptors derive from a man aged 60 to 69 with lung cancer.

This chain uses TRBV30 with TRBJ2-4, with a possible D match to TRBD1 (6 bases). There are 17 residues in the CDR3. CDR1 GTSNPN and CDR2 SVGIG come from the germline V gene (reference sequence). Trimming left V 2 bases short and J 3 bases short, with 20 bases between. The CDR3 region is CAWSTPRVGTNKNIQYF. The DNA for the CDR3 is TGTGCCTGGAGTACTCCCCGGGTAGGGACAAACAAAAACATTCAGTACTTC.

This clone was seen only once. The chain has TRBV4-1 and TRBJ1-1; 7 bases are a match to TRBD1. The CDR3 covers 21 residues. From germline, CDR1 is MGHRA and CDR2 YSYEKL. The V segment lost 3 bases and the J segment 7 bases; nucleotides outside the gene matches: 29. For the CDR3, the DNA is TGCGCCAGCAGCCATGCAAATCCCCGGGTAAGGGGGCTTCCAAGGGTTGTTGAAGCTTTCTTT. The encoded protein is CASSHANPRVRGLPRVVEAFF.

The table lists this clone with a count of one. One junction end disagrees with the germline gene, perhaps due to a read error. The chain carries TRBV9 and TRBJ2-6; 7 bases align to TRBD1. Germline V gives CDR1 SGDLS, CDR2 YYNGEE. CDR3 length: 15 residues. Here the CDR3 DNA reads TGTGCCAGCAGCTTCCTGCGGGCAGGGGGCAACGTCCTGACTTTC. It is translated as CASSFLRAGGNVLTF.

The chain uses TRBV5-4 and TRBJ1-4; D is ambiguous. This CDR3 contains 17 residues. Germline values: CDR1 SGHNT, CDR2 YYREEE (reference sequence). V lost 4 bases and J lost 4, with 20 bases in between. CDR3 nucleotides: TGTGCCAGCAGCGATCGACGAGACGCCTCTTTTAATGAAAAACTGTTTTTT. Encoded protein: CASSDRRDASFNEKLFF.

The V and J genes are TRBV11-2 and TRBJ2-3, with D uncertain. The CDR3 extends over 13 amino acids. The germline V gene encodes CDR1 SGHAT and CDR2 FQNNGV. Trimming left V 2 bases short and J 3 bases short, with 6 bases between. The CDR3 nucleotides read TGTGCCAGCAGCTTATGGGTTACAGATACGCAGTATTTT. Its translation is CASSLWVTDTQYF.

This chain links TRBV6-6 with TRBJ2-3; 8 nucleotides match TRBD1. The germline V gene encodes CDR1 MNHNY and CDR2 SVGAGI (reference sequence). The CDR3 is 14 residues long. V was clipped by 6 bases and J by 4 bases; unmatched bases: 6. The chain's CDR3 is CASRAGGMADTQYF. The CDR3 DNA follows: TGTGCCAGCAGGGCAGGGGGCATGGCAGATACGCAGTATTTT.

The rearrangement links TRBV15 to TRBJ2-5, with 12 bases identical to TRBD1. The ends lost 2 bases at V and 2 bases at J; junction bases unmatched: 6. In germline, CDR1 is LNHNV, CDR2 YYDKDF (reference sequence). This CDR3 contains 17 residues. CDR3 sequence (DNA): TGTGCCACCAGCAGAAACAGGGACAGGGGGCCTCAAGAGACCCAGTACTTC. Protein: CATSRNRDRGPQETQYF.

The chain's CDR3 is CASSLRQTMNTEAFF. CDR3 nucleotides: TGCGCCAGCAGCTTGAGACAGACCATGAACACTGAAGCTTTCTTT. The chain uses TRBV5-1 and TRBJ1-1, with D possibly being TRBD1 (5 bases). V was cut by 1 base and J by 0 bases, with 10 bases left in between. Germline values: CDR1 SGHRS, CDR2 YFSETQ. This CDR3 comprises 15 residues.

Regarding this clone: This CDR3 is also generated by other DNA sequences in the sample. The V call is TRBV3-1 (or the pseudogene TRBV3-2), the J call TRBJ1-3; D not resolved. In germline, CDR1 is LGHDT, CDR2 YNNKEL (reference sequence). The CDR3 extends over 14 amino acids. Trimming removed 0 bases from V and 5 bases from J, with 8 bases in between. The DNA for the CDR3 is TGTGCCAGCAGCCAAGACCTAAATAGAAACACCATATATTTT. The encoded protein is CASSQDLNRNTIYF.

The genes are TRBV20-1 and TRBJ1-1; D not certain. Trimming left V 3 bases short and J 4 bases short, with 15 bases between. The CDR3 has 14 residues. Germline V CDR1 and CDR2: DFQATT, SNEGSKA (reference sequence). The CDR3 coding sequence is TGCAGTGCTAGTATTGCGGGTTCGGGCACTGAAGCTTTCTTT. Translation: CSASIAGSGTEAFF.

This clone has only a few counts. The chain carries TRBV19 and TRBJ2-1; perhaps TRBD2 as D (6 bases). Germline CDR1 is LNHDA and CDR2 is SQIVND (reference sequence). V was pared by 3 bases and J by 7 bases, with 7 bases between. CDR3 length: 12 amino acids. CDR3 protein: CASSMEGNEQFF. The CDR3 coding sequence is TGTGCCAGTAGTATGGAGGGGAATGAGCAGTTCTTC.

The chain links TRBV5-1 to TRBJ1-4; possibly TRBD1 for D (6 bases). The ends were cut back, 3 bases at V and 7 bases at J, with 16 bases in the middle. The CDR3 is 15 amino acids. CDR1 and CDR2 from the germline V gene are SGHRS and YFSETQ. Written as DNA, the CDR3 is TGCGCCAGCAGCTCTCTACAGGGTCGGTCTGAAAAACTGTTTTTT. Translation: CASSSLQGRSEKLFF.

This clone came up a few times. The gene calls are TRBV6-5 and TRBJ1-2; TRBD1 aligns across 7 bases. V dropped 7 bases and J dropped 6; count of bases not matched to a gene: 5. Germline V gives CDR1 MNHEY, CDR2 SVGAGI. This CDR3 has 12 residues. The CDR3 sequence is CASTQGGNGYTF. The CDR3 nucleotides are TGTGCCAGCACCCAGGGGGGGAATGGCTACACCTTC.

The chain couples TRBV7-3 to TRBJ2-1, with D possibly being TRBD2 (6 bases). Trimming cost V 6 bases and J 3 bases, with 12 bases left between them. The CDR3 consists of 14 residues. Germline CDR1 SGHTA, CDR2 FQGTGA. The DNA of the CDR3 is TGTGCCAGCAGGGGGACTTACGACTACAATGAGCAGTTCTTC. This sequence encodes CASRGTYDYNEQFF.

This chain uses TRBV7-3 with TRBJ1-5; D uncertain. V was trimmed by 5 bases and J by 3 bases, leaving 14 bases between them. The CDR3 totals 15 residues. Germline CDR1 reads SGHTA; CDR2 reads FQGTGA. CDR3 sequence: CASSLQPLNNQPQHF. The CDR3 DNA reads as TGTGCCAGCAGCCTGCAGCCCCTAAACAATCAGCCCCAGCATTTT.

V and J are TRBV27 and TRBJ1-5, with TRBD1 identical over 7 bases. Germline values: CDR1 MNHEY, CDR2 SMNVEV (reference sequence). The CDR3 is 14 amino acids. J gave up 4 bases and V 2 bases, and 2 bases lay outside the gene matches. CDR3 loop: CASSLVRGNQPQHF. The CDR3 nucleotides are TGTGCCAGCAGTTTAGTCAGGGGGAATCAGCCCCAGCATTTT.

This rearrangement joins TRBV5-6 to TRBJ2-3, with D unclear. CDR3 length: 14 amino acids. With 1 base removed from V and 6 bases from J, the gap between germline ends came to 12 bases. Germline CDR1 SGHDT, CDR2 YYEEEE. The CDR3 nucleotides are TGTGCCAGCAGCTTGCAAATGACGTTGGATACGCAGTATTTT. It is translated as CASSLQMTLDTQYF.

The genes are TRBV18 and TRBJ1-1; unclear D gene. With 3 bases removed from V and 1 base from J, the gap between germline ends came to 15 bases. The CDR3 is 16 residues long. Per the germline V gene, CDR1 is KGHSH and CDR2 is LQKENI. CDR3 protein: CASSPRGAVENTEAFF. CDR3 DNA: TGTGCCAGCTCACCCCGGGGAGCCGTGGAGAACACTGAAGCTTTCTTT. Full variable domain (missing parts from reference TRBV18 and TRBJ1-1): NAGVMQNPRHLVRRRGQEARLRCSPMKGHSHVYWYRQLPEEGLKFMVYLQKENIIDESGMPKERFSAEFPKEGPSILRIQQVVRGDSAAYFCASSPRGAVENTEAFFGQGTRLTVV.

The V gene is TRBV4-1, the J gene TRBJ2-3; D may be TRBD1 (5 bases). The CDR3 totals 17 residues. V dropped 1 base and J dropped 0 bases, with 14 bases sitting between them. Germline-derived CDR1 and CDR2 are MGHRA and YSYEKL. This chain's CDR3 is CASSQVASTASTDTQYF. The CDR3 DNA sequence: TGCGCCAGCAGCCAAGTTGCGTCGACAGCTAGCACAGATACGCAGTATTTT.

This chain's CDR3 is CASSLVVISPAQETQYF. The DNA of the CDR3 is TGTGCCAGCAGCTTAGTCGTAATATCCCCAGCGCAAGAGACCCAGTACTTC. This rearrangement joins TRBV7-9 to TRBJ2-5; D remains ambiguous. The CDR3 consists of 17 residues. The germline gives CDR1 SEHNR, CDR2 FQNEAQ (reference sequence). With 1 base removed from V and 2 bases from J, the gap between germline ends came to 17 bases.

The rearrangement links TRBV27 to TRBJ2-7; D is unclear. The V end lost 5 bases, the J end lost 0 bases, and 11 bases lay between the germline ends. CDR1 MNHEY and CDR2 SMNVEV come from the germline V gene (reference sequence). The CDR3 is made up of 14 amino acids. The CDR3 is CASSTHFNSYEQYF. Here the CDR3 DNA reads TGTGCCAGCAGTACCCATTTCAACTCCTACGAGCAGTACTTC.

The CDR3 sequence: CASSRQGVSQPQHF. The CDR3 DNA is TGTGCCAGCAGCCGACAGGGGGTGTCTCAGCCCCAGCATTTT. This chain connects TRBV2 to TRBJ1-5; 9 bases map to TRBD1. The CDR3 covers 14 residues. Trimming removed 6 bases from V and 6 bases from J; junction bases left unmatched: 6. Germline-derived CDR1 and CDR2 are SNHLY and FYNNEI.

This clone has a single count. The chain employs TRBV30 and TRBJ1-5, with D possibly being TRBD1 (5 bases). Germline loops: CDR1 GTSNPN, CDR2 SVGIG (reference sequence). This CDR3 spans 13 amino acids. The ends were cut back, 4 bases at V and 3 bases at J, with 10 bases in the middle. The CDR3 protein is CAWNQGPNQPQHF. The CDR3 DNA follows: TGTGCCTGGAACCAGGGCCCCAATCAGCCCCAGCATTTT.

This chain uses TRBV7-9 with TRBJ2-2; 14 bases line up with TRBD2. CDR1 and CDR2 (germline): SEHNR, FQNEAQ (reference sequence). Germline trimming cut 1 base from V and 2 bases from J; bases unmatched to any gene: 6. The CDR3 length is 19 residues. CDR3 nucleotides: TGTGCCAGCAGCTTAGTCGGACTAGCGGGGGGCCCTAACACCGGGGAGCTGTTTTTT. This translates into CASSLVGLAGGPNTGELFF.

The table lists this clone with a count of one. This sequence joins TRBV18 and TRBJ2-7, with 10 bases lining up with TRBD1. Germline V gene sequence: CDR1 KGHSH, CDR2 LQKENI. This CDR3 has 14 amino acids. J gave up 2 bases and V 5 bases, and 3 bases lay outside the gene matches. The CDR3 DNA reads TGTGCCAGCTCAGGGACAGGGGACCCCTACGAGCAGTACTTC. Protein: CASSGTGDPYEQYF.